This T cell receptor beta chain was identified in a study of cytomegalovirus exposure and HLA in healthy donors. Turning to the study itself: The approximately 660 first-cohort repertoires shared a platform with the roughly 110 validation repertoires, as reported in a later analysis.

Broader study findings: A list of 150 or so TCR beta chains associated with cytomegalovirus was given.

This clone was picked up one time. Antigen: not known. The data were produced by immunoSEQ multiplex PCR, yet TCRdb's version contains in-frame clones alone and is incomplete. The sample carries 150,000 to 200,000 clones, around 86% recorded once. This CDR3 has 17 amino acids. Per germline, CDR1 SGHDN and CDR2 FVKESK. V dropped 4 bases and J dropped 4 bases, with 20 bases sitting between them. Sequenced material: PBMCs. The sequence was obtained from a woman between 18 and 29 years old in good health and CMV-seronegative. V gene TRBV14 combines with J gene TRBJ2-1; tentative D call: TRBD2 (6 bases). Here the CDR3 reads CASSLRVNTSRYNEQFF. The CDR3 nucleotides read TGTGCCAGCAGCCTACGGGTTAATACTAGCAGATACAATGAGCAGTTCTTC.